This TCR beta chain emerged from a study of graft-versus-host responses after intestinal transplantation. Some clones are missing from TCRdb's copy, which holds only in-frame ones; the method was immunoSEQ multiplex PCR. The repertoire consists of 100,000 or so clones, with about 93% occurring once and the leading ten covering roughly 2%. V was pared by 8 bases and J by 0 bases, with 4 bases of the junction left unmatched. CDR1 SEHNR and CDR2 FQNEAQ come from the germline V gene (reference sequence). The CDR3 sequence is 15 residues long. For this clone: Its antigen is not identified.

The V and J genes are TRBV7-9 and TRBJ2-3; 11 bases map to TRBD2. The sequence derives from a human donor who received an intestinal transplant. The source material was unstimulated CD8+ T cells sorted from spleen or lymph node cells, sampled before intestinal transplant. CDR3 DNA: TGTGCCAGCGAACTAGCGGGGGCGAGCACAGATACGCAGTATTTT. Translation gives CASELAGASTDTQYF.